The rows below give T cell receptor beta chains drawn from one sample of a study of T-cell memory formation after mild COVID-19. MiXCR, run by TCRdb on the 5' RACE reads, gives a single entry per CDR3 protein. Among approximately 580,000 distinct CDR3 sequences listed, approximately 20% were seen once. The sequencing sample was made of PBMCs or a T cell subset sorted from them (not recorded which). The receptors shown here come from an adult woman who had mild COVID-19 (a few samples of this study predate the infection). Cell type and time point are not known. Each CDR3 is given with its conserved first and last residue. D genes are given only for firm matches. Clone size is shown for a subset of rows, as once, few, many or a class of expanded clone.

size	V	D	J	DNA	CDR3
few	TRBV20-1	TRBD2	TRBJ2-3	TGCAGTGCTAGAGATACTAGCGGGGGGCAAAGGGCCGCAGATACGCAGTATTTT	CSARDTSGGQRAADTQYF
NA	TRBV12-3/TRBV12-4	NA	TRBJ2-5	TGTGCCAGCAGTATTAAACAGGGTGGGGAGACCCAGTACTTC	CASSIKQGGETQYF
few	TRBV5-1	TRBD1	TRBJ2-3	TGCGCCAGCAGTCCAGGGGGCCTCACCACAGATACGCAGTATTTT	CASSPGGLTTDTQYF
few	TRBV20-1	NA	TRBJ1-2	TGCAGTGCTAGAAGACAGGCCCTTGATGGCTACACCTTC	CSARRQALDGYTF
NA	TRBV7-9	TRBD2	TRBJ2-7	TGTGCCAGCAGCTTAGTCGGGGGGGAGACCTACGAGCAGTACTTC	CASSLVGGETYEQYF
few	TRBV18	TRBD2	TRBJ2-3	TGTGCCAGCTCACCTTCGGGACTAGTCGTCCAAACGCAGTATTTT	CASSPSGLVVQTQYF
NA	TRBV5-6	NA	TRBJ1-2	TGTGCCAGCAGCTTGGAAGGGGCGGAGGGCTACACCTTC	CASSLEGAEGYTF
few	TRBV6-5	NA	TRBJ2-7	TGTGCCAGCAGTTGGGGGGACTCTCCCTACGAGCAGTACTTC	CASSWGDSPYEQYF
NA	TRBV25-1	TRBD2	TRBJ2-3	TGTGCCAGCAGTGATAGCGGGGGATATCGCACAGATACGCAGTATTTT	CASSDSGGYRTDTQYF
NA	TRBV29-1	TRBD1	TRBJ1-2	TGCAGCGTTGAAGATGGACAGGGTACATTTCGCTATGGCTACACCTTC	CSVEDGQGTFRYGYTF
NA	TRBV2	NA	TRBJ2-3	TGTGCCAGCAGTGCCGACTACCAGAGCACAGATACGCAGTATTTT	CASSADYQSTDTQYF
NA	TRBV6-1	NA	TRBJ2-7	TGTGCCAGCAGTGAAAGGGCACCCTACGAGCAGTACTTC	CASSERAPYEQYF
NA	TRBV13	TRBD2	TRBJ2-7	TGTGCCAGCAGCACCCGACTAGCGGGGGCAACCTCCTACGAGCAGTACTTC	CASSTRLAGATSYEQYF
NA	TRBV9	NA	TRBJ1-2	TGTGCCAGCAGCGACCCCGGCCGTAACTATGGCTACACCTTC	CASSDPGRNYGYTF
few	TRBV18	NA	TRBJ2-5	TGTGCCAGCTCACCACAGGTCGGGAGATCAGAGACCCAGTACTTC	CASSPQVGRSETQYF
NA	TRBV9	TRBD1	TRBJ2-1	TGTGCCAGCAGCGTAGAAGGGACAGGGAGTTACAATGAGCAGTTCTTC	CASSVEGTGSYNEQFF
few	TRBV30	TRBD1	TRBJ2-5	TGTGCCTGGGCACAGGGGCAAGAGACCCAGTACTTC	CAWAQGQETQYF
NA	TRBV7-2	TRBD2	TRBJ2-1	TGTGCCAGCAGCTCCCGGGGGGGTAGCGTACGAATTTCCTACAATGAGCAGTTCTTC	CASSSRGGSVRISYNEQFF
NA	TRBV20-1	NA	TRBJ1-1	TGCAGTGCTAGAGCAGGGGCTGACACTGAAGCTTTCTTT	CSARAGADTEAFF
NA	TRBV3-1	NA	TRBJ1-2	TGTGCCAGCAGCCAAGGTTTACAGGATCAAGGCTACACCTTC	CASSQGLQDQGYTF
few	TRBV24-1	NA	TRBJ2-2	TGTGCCACCAGTGGTCGCGGGACAGCGAACACCGGGGAGCTGTTTTTT	CATSGRGTANTGELFF
NA	TRBV6-1	TRBD1	TRBJ2-5	TGTGCCAGCAGTCCTCGACCGACAGGGGAATCTGGGGTCGAGACCCAGTACTTC	CASSPRPTGESGVETQYF
NA	TRBV2	NA	TRBJ2-5	TGTGCCAGCCGACTAGTGGGAGAGACCCAGTACTTC	CASRLVGETQYF
many	TRBV7-9	NA	TRBJ1-1	TGTGCCAGCAGCCCGCGGATGAACACTGAAGCTTTCTTT	CASSPRMNTEAFF
NA	TRBV6-2/TRBV6-3	NA	TRBJ2-2	TGTGCCAGCAGGAGTACAGGAAGAGGGGAGCTGTTTTTT	CASRSTGRGELFF
NA	TRBV29-1	NA	TRBJ2-5	TGCAGCGTCGCCCAAGAGACCCAGTACTTC	CSVAQETQYF
few	TRBV12-3/TRBV12-4	NA	TRBJ2-5	TGTGCCAGCAGTTTTGGAGGGGCCCTCGGGAAGACCCAGTACTTC	CASSFGGALGKTQYF
NA	TRBV27	NA	TRBJ1-1	TGTGCCAGCAGTTCGCACAGGGTGGGCACTGAAGCTTTCTTT	CASSSHRVGTEAFF
NA	TRBV24-1	NA	TRBJ2-6	TGTGCCACCAGTGAGTGGACTGCTGGGGCCAACGTCCTGACTTTC	CATSEWTAGANVLTF
NA	TRBV5-6	NA	TRBJ2-2	TGTGCCAGCAGCGCCACGGGATCCGGGGAGCTGTTTTTT	CASSATGSGELFF
NA	TRBV29-1	TRBD1	TRBJ2-7	TGCAGCGTTGCTGGACAGGGGGCCCACGAGCAGTACTTC	CSVAGQGAHEQYF
NA	TRBV18	TRBD1	TRBJ1-1	TGTGCCAGCTCACGAGACAGGGAAGCTGAAGCTTTCTTT	CASSRDREAEAFF
NA	TRBV27	NA	TRBJ1-1	TGTGCCAGCAGTTTAGGGTTGAGAGCTTTCTTT	CASSLGLRAFF
few	TRBV12-5	TRBD2	TRBJ2-1	TGTGCTAGTGGTCCCGGTCCCCTTGGGACTAGGGTTGAGCAGTTCTTC	CASGPGPLGTRVEQFF
few	TRBV7-9	NA	TRBJ2-3	TGTGCCAGCAACGGGCAGGGCACAGATACGCAGTATTTT	CASNGQGTDTQYF
NA	TRBV19	TRBD1	TRBJ1-5	TGTGCCACGCAACAGGGGTCGAATCAGCCCCAGCATTTT	CATQQGSNQPQHF
few	TRBV7-2	NA	TRBJ1-2	TGTGCCAGCAGCTTATTTTTTGGACAGTCGGGCTACACCTTC	CASSLFFGQSGYTF
NA	TRBV27	TRBD2	TRBJ2-7	TGTGCCAGCAGTTTAGGGCCGGGACTACCAAGCTCCTACGAGCAGTACTTC	CASSLGPGLPSSYEQYF
NA	TRBV15	NA	TRBJ2-7	TGTGCCACCAGCAGAGTTGGCAGGGGGGACTACGAGCAGTACTTC	CATSRVGRGDYEQYF
many	TRBV9	NA	TRBJ1-1	TGCGCCAGCAGCGAGGGTGGCACTGAAGCTTTCTTT	CASSEGGTEAFF